A single sample is the source of the 10 T cell receptor beta chains below, sequenced in a study of metastatic and nonmetastatic thyroid tumors. TCRdb re-clonotyped the PCR reads via MiXCR. The table records about 92,000 clones, about 16% of them present only once. There were no patients who had received any treatment before thyroid surgery. Sequenced input: blood. The receptors were sampled from a female donor with papillary thyroid cancer or a benign thyroid nodule (not recorded which). Some clones in this sample may be carry-over from other donors' samples.

This clone was observed at least ten times. The rearrangement links TRBV10-3 to TRBJ2-5; 9 bases match TRBD1. CDR3 size: 14 residues. Germline loops: CDR1 ENHRY, CDR2 SYGVKD. Germline trimming cut 5 bases from V and 5 bases from J; bases unmatched to any gene: 6. For the CDR3, the DNA is TGTGCCATCAGTACGGACAGGGGTAGGGAGACCCAGTACTTC. This gives the protein CAISTDRGRETQYF.

Only a few counts were recorded for this clone. The sample carries other DNA sequences with the same CDR3. The chain carries TRBV7-2 and TRBJ2-5; no clear D. Per germline, CDR1 SGHTA and CDR2 FQGNSA. Between the trimmed V and J ends, which lost 5 bases and 5 bases, there was a span of 15 bases. CDR3 length: 14 residues. In DNA form, the CDR3 reads TGTGCCAGCAGCACCGGCACGTCCCAGGAGACCCAGTACTTC. Protein product: CASSTGTSQETQYF.

The table lists this clone with many counts. V is TRBV12-3 or TRBV12-4 and J is TRBJ1-1; D perhaps matches TRBD1 (6 bases). V shed 6 bases and J shed 9 bases, with 11 bases lying between them. This CDR3 is built from 11 residues. In nucleotides, the CDR3 is TGTGCCAGCAGCCTTGGACAGCAAGCTTTCTTT. The encoded protein is CASSLGQQAFF.

This clone was counted only a few times. V is TRBV6-2 or TRBV6-3 and J is TRBJ1-2; possibly TRBD1 for D (6 bases). Trimming stripped 7 bases from V and 4 bases from J, with 13 bases between. This CDR3 has 13 amino acids. The germline gives CDR1 MNHEY, CDR2 SVGEGT. CDR3: CASTLGGVYGYTF. CDR3 nucleotides: TGTGCCAGCACCTTAGGGGGAGTCTATGGCTACACCTTC.

This clone was counted ten times or more. The chain links TRBV20-1 to TRBJ2-3; 9 bases are a match to TRBD2. CDR1 is DFQATT, CDR2 SNEGSKA, per germline (reference sequence). Germline trimming cut 4 bases from V and 4 bases from J; bases unmatched to any gene: 9. The CDR3 runs to 15 residues. The CDR3 DNA is TGCAGTGCTATCCTCGGGCGGGGGGGCGCAGATACGCAGTATTTT. The encoded protein is CSAILGRGGADTQYF.

Ten or more counts support this clone. V usage is TRBV24-1 and J usage is TRBJ2-7, with TRBD1 matching over 9 bases. V shed 2 bases, J shed 6 bases, and the junction held 7 bases outside the gene matches. Germline CDR1 and CDR2: KGHDR and SFDVKD. The CDR3 is 15 amino acids. The CDR3 DNA reads as TGTGCCACCAGTGATTCCGGGACAGGGTTCCGCGAGCAGTACTTC. It is translated as CATSDSGTGFREQYF.

This clone was detected many times. V is TRBV6-1 and J is TRBJ1-2; TRBD1 agrees at 10 bases. Germline V lookup: CDR1 MNHNS, CDR2 SASEGT. There are 13 residues in the CDR3. V lost 8 bases, J lost 4 bases, and 4 bases stayed unmatched. DNA for the CDR3: TGTGCCAGCCGACAGGGGGCCAGCTATGGCTACACCTTC. It translates to CASRQGASYGYTF.

For this clone: One end of the junction is discordant with germline, which a read error may explain. In DNA, the CDR3 is TGTGCCAGTAGTAATGCTCTCGGGGTATTGGGTCAGCCCCAGCGTTTT. Protein product: CASSNALGVLGQPQRF. V gene TRBV19 combines with J gene TRBJ1-5; D is unclear. Germline lookup yields CDR1 LNHDA and CDR2 SQIVND (reference sequence). CDR3 length: 16 amino acids.

This clone was observed at least ten times. V and J are TRBV2 and TRBJ2-1; TRBD1 agrees at 7 bases. Germline V CDR1 and CDR2: SNHLY, FYNNEI. There are 12 residues in the CDR3. V shed 7 bases, J shed 10 bases, and the junction held 7 bases outside the gene matches. This chain's CDR3 is CASKTGSGEQFF. DNA of the CDR3: TGTGCCAGCAAGACAGGGTCGGGGGAGCAGTTCTTC.

This clone was counted ten times or more. The rearrangement links TRBV4-1 to TRBJ2-7, with D maybe TRBD2 (6 bases). V lost 0 bases, J lost 2 bases, and 8 bases lay in between. There are 14 residues in the CDR3. CDR1 is MGHRA and CDR2 is YSYEKL in the germline V gene. CDR3 in amino acids: CASSQDWGAYEQYF. The DNA for the CDR3 is TGCGCCAGCAGCCAAGACTGGGGGGCCTACGAGCAGTACTTC.